A selection of T cell receptor beta chains follows, all from one sample in a study of shared clonotypes between healthy human individuals. Clones were sequenced by immunoSEQ multiplex PCR, and TCRdb holds only the in-frame ones, with some missing. The sample includes over a million clones, 95% to 99% of them seen just once. What was sequenced was naive CD4+ T cells sorted from blood. The receptor set was obtained from a man aged 30-40 years in good health. CDR3s include the opening cysteine and the closing phenylalanine or tryptophan. A D gene is named only where the DNA matches it firmly. Rows may omit the clone size; those that give it use once, few, many or a size class.

TRBV19	TRBD1	.	TRBJ1-5	TGTGCCAGTAGTTTTCGGACAGGGAGGGGTAATCAGCCCCAGCATTTT	CASSFRTGRGNQPQHF
TRBV11-2	.	.	TRBJ2-1	TGTGCCAGCAGCTTAGTAGGCGGAAACAATGAGCAGTTCTTC	CASSLVGGNNEQFF
TRBV25-1	.	once	TRBJ1-2	TGTGCCAGCAGCCGGGGGAGCTCTGGCTACACCTTC	CASSRGSSGYTF
TRBV5-8	TRBD1	.	TRBJ2-2	TGTGCCAGCAGGCGTCTACAGGGGCGCGGGGAGCTGTTTTTT	CASRRLQGRGELFF
TRBV19	.	.	TRBJ2-1	TGTGCCAGTAGTACCCGGGCCCCAGACTCCTACAATGAGCAGTTCTTC	CASSTRAPDSYNEQFF
TRBV6-6	.	.	TRBJ1-3	TGTGCCAGCATACACAGGGAAAAAGTAAACACCATATATTTT	CASIHREKVNTIYF
TRBV18	TRBD2	.	TRBJ2-1	TGTGCCAGCTCCCTCACCTCCCCGGGACTAGCGGTCAATGAGCAGTTCTTC	CASSLTSPGLAVNEQFF
TRBV28	.	.	TRBJ1-5	TGTGCCAGCAGTTTAGTCGGCCAGGGGAAGGGTCAGCCCCAGCATTTT	CASSLVGQGKGQPQHF
TRBV5-4	.	.	TRBJ2-7	TGTGCCAGCAGCCCTGGTGGAGGGAGGTCCTACGAGCAGTACTTC	CASSPGGGRSYEQYF
TRBV19	TRBD1	.	TRBJ2-3	TGTGCCAGTAGTATTCTACAGGGGATTATAAGCACAGATACGCAGTATTTT	CASSILQGIISTDTQYF
TRBV19	.	.	TRBJ1-2	TGTGCCAGTAGCCTGGGACGCGGCTATGGCTACACCTTC	CASSLGRGYGYTF
TRBV9	.	.	TRBJ2-7	TGTGCCAGCAGCGTAGATCATGGACAGTACTACGAGCAGTACTTC	CASSVDHGQYYEQYF
TRBV10-3	.	.	TRBJ2-2	TGTGCCATCAGTGAGTCCCGGGGGATCAGCGGTTATAACACCGGGGAGCTGTTTTTT	CAISESRGISGYNTGELFF
TRBV29-1	.	.	TRBJ2-5	TGCAGCGTCCGGCGGGCGGGACGGCGAGAGACCCAGTACTTC	CSVRRAGRRETQYF
TRBV11-3	TRBD2	.	TRBJ2-2	TGTGCCAGCAGTAGGAGACTAGCGGGAGGGCCGAAGAACACCGGGGAGCTGTTTTTT	CASSRRLAGGPKNTGELFF
TRBV5-4	.	.	TRBJ2-3	TGTGCCAGCAGCCTCGGGACTAGCACAGATACGCAGTATTTT	CASSLGTSTDTQYF
TRBV29-1	.	.	TRBJ2-2	TGCAGCGCTTTCCGGGACTCCACCGGGGAGCTGTTTTTT	CSAFRDSTGELFF
TRBV5-1	.	.	TRBJ1-4	TGCGCCAGCACCAAGGACAGTCGTGAAAAACTGTTTTTT	CASTKDSREKLFF
TRBV7-2	TRBD2	.	TRBJ2-3	TGTGCCAGCAGCCCGCGTTGGACGGGGGGGTCCACAGATACGCAGTATTTT	CASSPRWTGGSTDTQYF
TRBV5-1	.	.	TRBJ1-5	TGCGCCAGCAGCTTGGGGGGTAACAATCAGCCCCAGCATTTT	CASSLGGNNQPQHF
TRBV14	.	.	TRBJ2-7	TGTGCCAGCAGCCCCCAAAGCTACCCCTACGAGCAGTACTTC	CASSPQSYPYEQYF
TRBV27	.	.	TRBJ2-7	TGTGCCAGCAGTGTAGAGCGGCCAGAAGGTTACGAGCAGTACTTC	CASSVERPEGYEQYF
TRBV29-1	.	.	TRBJ1-2	TGCAGCGTGCGAACAGGGTGGGTGGAAACTGGCTACACCTTC	CSVRTGWVETGYTF
TRBV27	.	.	TRBJ2-7	TGTGCCAGCAGCCTTAGAATAAGCTCCTACGAGCAGTACTTC	CASSLRISSYEQYF
TRBV28	.	.	TRBJ2-7	TGTGCCAGCAGCCGATCACGCTCGGGGACGGAGTACTTC	CASSRSRSGTEYF
TRBV7-9	.	.	TRBJ2-5	TGTGCCAGCAGCTTAGACGGGCGGGGCCAGACCCAGTACTTC	CASSLDGRGQTQYF
TRBV5-1	.	.	TRBJ2-2	TGCGCCAGCAGTCCGCCTCCGGGACTTCACACCGGGGAGCTGTTTTTT	CASSPPPGLHTGELFF
TRBV25-1	TRBD1	.	TRBJ1-1	TGTGCCAGCAGTGAGCCTCGACAGGGCGACACTGAAGCTTTCTTT	CASSEPRQGDTEAFF
TRBV28	TRBD2	once	TRBJ2-1	TGTGCCAGCAGTTTATCTCGAGCGGGGGGGGATGAGCAGTTCTTC	CASSLSRAGGDEQFF
TRBV28	TRBD2	.	TRBJ2-7	TGTGCCAGCAGTTTAGCCCCAAGGTTTAGCGGGAGGCCACAAAGCTACGAGCAGTACTTC	CASSLAPRFSGRPQSYEQYF
TRBV6-5	TRBD2	.	TRBJ2-7	TGTGCCAGCAGTAACGCGGGACTAGGCTCCGAGCAGTACTTC	CASSNAGLGSEQYF
TRBV29-1	TRBD1	once	TRBJ1-2	TGCAGCGTTGATCGGCGGGACAGCTTTTGGTATGGCTACACCTTC	CSVDRRDSFWYGYTF
TRBV15	.	.	TRBJ2-3	TGTGCCACCAGCAGTAGATTTAGCCCCACTTACACAGATACGCAGTATTTT	CATSSRFSPTYTDTQYF
TRBV6-5	.	.	TRBJ1-2	TGTGCCAGCAGTTACGGCACGCCGTCTTTTGGTGGCTACACCTTC	CASSYGTPSFGGYTF
TRBV19	.	.	TRBJ2-3	TGTGCCAGTAGCGAAAGGGACCGGATAACGACAGATACGCAGTATTTT	CASSERDRITTDTQYF
TRBV28	TRBD1	.	TRBJ2-2	TGTGCCAGCAAGGGCCGAGGGGGCGCGACCGGGGAGCTGTTTTTT	CASKGRGGATGELFF
TRBV27	.	.	TRBJ1-4	TGTGCCAGCAGTTTCAGGGGTAATGAAAAACTGTTTTTT	CASSFRGNEKLFF
TRBV4-1	.	.	TRBJ2-7	TGCGCCAGCAGCCAAGCAGGACACGATGTCTCCTACGAGCAGTACTTC	CASSQAGHDVSYEQYF
TRBV7-6	.	.	TRBJ2-1	TGTGCCAGCAGCTTAGGACTACGTGAGCAGTTCTTC	CASSLGLREQFF
TRBV4-3	TRBD2	.	TRBJ2-1	TGCGCCAGCAGCCGAGGCGAGTGGGAGGGAGTGGACGAGCAGTTCTTC	CASSRGEWEGVDEQFF
TRBV28	.	.	TRBJ2-2	TGTGCCAGCATATCAGGGACGAACACCGGGGAGCTGTTTTTT	CASISGTNTGELFF
TRBV10-3	.	.	TRBJ2-3	TGTGCCATCAGTGATAGGCCAGGGGAGTTAGATAGCTACCGACGGGATACGCAGTATTTT	CAISDRPGELDSYRRDTQYF
TRBV5-5	TRBD2	.	TRBJ2-7	TGTGCCAGCAGCTTTAGCAGCGGGATGCCCTACGAGCAGTACTTC	CASSFSSGMPYEQYF
TRBV5-4	.	.	TRBJ1-5	TGTGCCAGCAGCAAACAGGGTCACAATCAGCCCCAGCATTTT	CASSKQGHNQPQHF
TRBV28	.	.	TRBJ2-4	TGTGCCAGCAGCCCGACCTACAGGGTCGCGGCCAAAAACATTCAGTACTTC	CASSPTYRVAAKNIQYF
TRBV6-1	.	.	TRBJ1-4	TGTGCCAGCAGTGAAGCTGGTGGACAGACTTATAATGAAAAACTGTTTTTT	CASSEAGGQTYNEKLFF
TRBV9	TRBD1	once	TRBJ2-1	TGTGCCAGCAGCCCGGACTCGGGACAGGGGGCTTTGGAGCAGTTCTTC	CASSPDSGQGALEQFF
TRBV28	.	.	TRBJ1-4	TGTGCCAGCACTGCCGCGGGCCCGACTGGGAAACTGTTTTTT	CASTAAGPTGKLFF
TRBV4-1	.	.	TRBJ2-3	TGCGCCAGCAGCCGCCAGATAAATAAAGATACGCAGTATTTT	CASSRQINKDTQYF
TRBV2	TRBD1	.	TRBJ1-2	TGTGCCAGCAGGGACAGGGAAGGAGGCTACACCTTC	CASRDREGGYTF
TRBV28	.	.	TRBJ2-7	TGTGCCAGCAGCCGCCGGGCCCAGCTCCGCTACGAGCAGTACTTC	CASSRRAQLRYEQYF
TRBV28	.	once	TRBJ1-1	TGTGCCAGCAGTTTAAGCACGATGAACACTGAAGCTTTCTTT	CASSLSTMNTEAFF
TRBV7-3	TRBD2	.	TRBJ2-1	TGTGCCAGCAGCGGAACTAGCGGGACCTACAATGAGCAGTTCTTC	CASSGTSGTYNEQFF
TRBV5-5	TRBD1	.	TRBJ1-1	TGTGCCAGCAGCTTCGGACAGGGGGTATCTGAAGCTTTCTTT	CASSFGQGVSEAFF
TRBV19	TRBD2	.	TRBJ2-1	TGTGCCAGTAGTACCCGCACCGTGGGACTAGCGGTTGAGCAGTTCTTC	CASSTRTVGLAVEQFF
TRBV5-5	.	.	TRBJ2-7	TGTGCCAGCAGCTTTAAGGGGGAGTACTTC	CASSFKGEYF
TRBV4-2	.	.	TRBJ2-1	TGTGCCAGCAGCCAAGAGGCGCGGGCAAGCAATGAGCAGTTCTTC	CASSQEARASNEQFF
TRBV5-4	.	.	TRBJ2-1	TGTGCCAGCAGCTTGGGAGGGAGTTCATCCCTCAATGAGCAGTTCTTC	CASSLGGSSSLNEQFF
TRBV5-6	TRBD2	once	TRBJ2-7	TGTGCCAGCAGGGAAGGACTAGCGGGACTCTACGAGCAGTACTTC	CASREGLAGLYEQYF